A selection of T cell receptor beta chains follows, all from one sample in a study of blood T cell repertoires in COVID-19. Sequencing was performed with immunoSEQ multiplex PCR; in TCRdb, only in-frame clones are kept and a portion is missing. The sample consists of 45,000 to 50,000 clones, 85% to 90% of them appearing once. The specimen was peripheral blood. The source is a human donor in a cohort sampled during active COVID-19. The CDR3 runs from the conserved cysteine through the conserved F or W. D genes are given only for firm matches. Size tells how often a clone was seen (once, few, many) or the class of an expanded clone, and some rows leave it out.

v_gene,j_gene,abundance,d_gene,len,CDR3aa,CDR3nt
TRBV11-3,TRBJ2-3,few,TRBD2,16,CASSLVAGGRSATQYF,TGTGCCAGCAGCTTAGTAGCGGGGGGGCGGTCCGCTACGCAGTATTTT
TRBV6-2/TRBV6-3,TRBJ2-1,-,TRBD2,15,CASSFSGGGYNEQFF,TGTGCCAGCAGTTTCAGCGGGGGTGGCTACAATGAGCAGTTCTTC
TRBV5-1,TRBJ2-7,-,TRBD2,18,CASSLTLTGRGSSYEQYF,TGCGCCAGCAGCCTGACCCTAACGGGGCGGGGGAGCTCCTACGAGCAGTACTTC
TRBV27,TRBJ1-1,-,-,13,CASKGGSDTEAFF,TGTGCCAGCAAAGGGGGATCGGACACTGAAGCTTTCTTT
TRBV5-1,TRBJ1-1,-,-,15,CASSPTTVENTEAFF,TGCGCCAGCAGCCCGACGACAGTCGAGAACACTGAAGCTTTCTTT
TRBV14,TRBJ1-3,-,TRBD1,16,CASSQVPRGSGNTIYF,TGTGCCAGCAGCCAAGTTCCCAGGGGGTCTGGAAACACCATATATTTT
TRBV9,TRBJ2-3,-,-,15,CASSVGGGSTDTQYF,TGTGCCAGCAGCGTAGGGGGGGGCAGCACAGATACGCAGTATTTT
TRBV9,TRBJ2-2,few,-,17,CASSGSGLGPYTGELFF,TGTGCCAGCAGCGGGTCTGGGCTGGGGCCCTATACCGGGGAGCTGTTTTTT
TRBV6-5,TRBJ1-1,-,TRBD1,16,CASSYSRDRGSTEAFF,TGTGCCAGCAGTTACTCGCGGGACAGGGGAAGCACTGAAGCTTTCTTT
TRBV20-1,TRBJ2-3,-,TRBD2,15,CSARGDLAVPDTQYF,TGCAGTGCTCGTGGGGATCTAGCGGTCCCAGATACGCAGTATTTT
TRBV3-1/TRBV3-2,TRBJ2-5,-,TRBD2,15,CASSPHQAGGETQYF,TGTGCCAGCAGCCCCCACCAAGCGGGGGGCGAGACCCAGTACTTC
TRBV5-1,TRBJ1-1,-,-,15,CASSPGVGGNTEAFF,TGCGCCAGCAGCCCGGGGGTTGGGGGGAACACTGAAGCTTTCTTT
TRBV20-1,TRBJ1-2,-,-,11,CSSDEQYGYTF,TGCAGTTCCGACGAACAGTATGGCTACACCTTC
TRBV4-1,TRBJ2-7,-,-,17,CASSQQFGHRFPYEQYF,TGCGCCAGCAGCCAGCAGTTTGGACACAGATTTCCCTACGAGCAGTACTTC